This T cell receptor (beta chain) was identified during a study of patients and donors after allogeneic stem cell transplantation. This clonotype came up a few times. TCRdb ran MiXCR on the RT-PCR reads and lists one entry per CDR3 protein. The sample has 200,000 to 250,000 distinct CDR3 sequences, 12% to 15% seen once. The CDR3 has 15 residues. V trimming: 2 bases; J trimming: 6 bases; junction bases outside the gene matches: 9. The germline CDR1 and CDR2 sequences are ENHRY and SYGVKD. Sequenced sample: blood, either unsorted or a sorted T cell fraction (not recorded which). This chain connects TRBV10-3 to TRBJ2-7; 8 nucleotides align to TRBD1. This TCR derives from a human donor who was either an allogeneic HSCT recipient or a stem cell or donor lymphocyte infusion donor (not recorded which). It is not recorded whose cells these are; they may come from a transplant donor. CDR3 sequence: CAISEPGQGRSEQYF. CDR3 DNA: TGTGCCATCAGTGAGCCTGGACAGGGCCGGTCCGAGCAGTACTTC.